The 8 T cell receptor beta chains in this list originate from one sample, sequenced in a study of human T cells and chemical hapten exposure. Each CDR3 protein is one row after TCRdb ran MiXCR on the RACE reads. The table has tens of thousands of distinct CDR3 sequences, more than 9% seen once. Time point meaning: patch test 2, 6 weeks after DPC sensitization. Treatment indicated: therapeutic diphenylcyclopropenone sensitization with weekly scalp DPC. Sequencing was performed on whole blood, taken in connection with sensitization to the hapten diphenylcyclopropenone (DPC). The receptors were gathered from a woman in her forties or fifties with alopecia areata. Some clones in this sample may be carry-over from other donors' samples.

The chain employs TRBV29-1 and TRBJ2-7; the D gene is possibly TRBD1 (6 bases). V gave up 7 bases and J gave up 3 bases, with 16 bases separating them. The CDR3 totals 13 residues. Looked up from germline, CDR1 is SQVTM and CDR2 is ANQGSEA. In DNA, the CDR3 is TGCAGCGGGGGCAGGGGATTTGGCTACGAGCAGTACTTC. Protein product: CSGGRGFGYEQYF.

The table lists this clonotype with a few counts. The chain couples TRBV2 to TRBJ1-6; D gene ambiguous. CDR3 size: 15 residues. The V end lost 2 bases, the J end lost 9 bases, and 14 bases lay between the germline ends. Germline V gene sequence: CDR1 SNHLY, CDR2 FYNNEI. The CDR3 protein is CASSEYGVFGSPLHF. The CDR3 nucleotides are TGTGCCAGCAGTGAATATGGGGTCTTTGGTTCACCCCTCCACTTT.

This clonotype has only a few counts. DNA for the CDR3: TGTGCCAGCAGCACAGGGGGCTGGTCCTACGAGCAGTACTTC. Translation gives CASSTGGWSYEQYF. The chain is built from TRBV28 and TRBJ2-7; 9 bases match TRBD1. V lost 6 bases, J lost 1 base, and 4 bases stayed unmatched. Germline values: CDR1 MDHEN, CDR2 SYDVKM. CDR3 length: 14 residues.

DNA for the CDR3: TGCGCCAGCAGCCTGACTAGCGGTGAAATTAACGCCGAGCAGTACTTC. This sequence encodes CASSLTSGEINAEQYF. This chain uses TRBV5-1 with TRBJ2-7; TRBD2 aligns across 9 bases. The germline V gene encodes CDR1 SGHRS and CDR2 YFSETQ. The V and J ends lost 4 bases and 6 bases, in that order; junction bases with no gene match: 14. There are 16 residues in the CDR3.

This clonotype was seen ten or more times. V is TRBV29-1 and J is TRBJ2-5; D gene ambiguous. V lost 8 bases, J lost 5 bases, and 15 bases lay in between. Looked up from germline, CDR1 is SQVTM and CDR2 is ANQGSEA. There are 12 residues in the CDR3. CDR3 amino acids: CSIQISSETQYF. DNA of the CDR3: TGCAGCATCCAGATTAGTTCGGAGACCCAGTACTTC.

The chain has TRBV5-5 and TRBJ2-1; D gene unclear. CDR1 and CDR2 (germline): SGHKS, YYEKEE (reference sequence). V was pared by 4 bases and J by 0 bases, with 5 bases between. The CDR3 has 13 amino acids. CDR3 sequence: CASSAASYNEQFF. The CDR3, as DNA: TGTGCCAGCAGCGCAGCCTCCTACAATGAGCAGTTCTTC.

This clonotype has just a few counts. This rearrangement joins TRBV2 to TRBJ1-5, with 7 bases that match TRBD1. The J segment lost 7 bases and the V segment lost 6 bases, leaving 9 bases of the junction unmatched. The CDR3 is 14 residues long. The germline V gene has CDR1 SNHLY and CDR2 FYNNEI. The DNA for the CDR3 is TGTGCCAGCAGCGCCGGGACAGCAGAACAGCCCCAGCATTTT. It encodes CASSAGTAEQPQHF.

The CDR3, as DNA: TGTGCCAGCAGTTACGAGGCAGGGGGGAATGAGCAGTTCTTC. It translates to CASSYEAGGNEQFF. The genes are TRBV6-5 and TRBJ2-1; tentative D call: TRBD1 (7 bases). CDR3 length: 14 residues. Germline V gene sequence: CDR1 MNHEY, CDR2 SVGAGI. V lost 2 bases, J lost 7 bases, and 12 bases lay in between.